This TCR beta chain appears in the sequencing data of a study of T cell clones after liver transplantation. Study in general: TCRbeta sequencing after a pre-transplant mixed lymphocyte reaction identified graft-donor-reactive clones, later tracked in post-transplant blood.

Data came from immunoSEQ multiplex PCR; TCRdb stores just in-frame clones and leaves some out. The sample lists 65,000 to 90,000 clones, around 90% occurring once. CD3+CD4+ and CD3+CD8+ cells were FACS-sorted from thawed unstimulated PBMCs. The sequence came from a human donor who received a liver transplant. Sequencing was performed on CD4+ T cells from blood, taken before liver transplant.

CDR3 protein: CASSVSVDSYEQYF. In nucleotides, the CDR3 is TGTGCCAGCAGCGTATCGGTAGACTCCTACGAGCAGTACTTC. This chain connects TRBV9 to TRBJ2-7; D ambiguous. V lost 1 base, J lost 0 bases, and 8 bases lay in between. There are 14 residues in the CDR3. Germline CDR1 and CDR2: SGDLS and YYNGEE.